This T cell receptor beta chain was sequenced during a study of CXCR3 chemokines and chemotherapy response in bladder cancer (dated by TCRdb to between 2021 and 2022). For the study in its entirety: Whether chemotherapy response in human bladder cancer was predicted by intratumoral CXCR3 chemokine system activity was examined in the study.

Preparation of the library involved PCR. Reads for this sample came from an Illumina HiSeq 2500. The public reads were run again by TCRdb, first through fastp at Q25 and then through MiXCR, and only productive beta chains were kept. Here each entry gathers all rows of one CDR3 protein and keeps the most common genes and DNA. The sample yields several thousand distinct CDR3 sequences; about 15% were counted once. The ten largest account for under 14% of the sample. V has 2 bases trimmed and J has 7 bases trimmed; junction bases matching no gene number 17. CDR1 and CDR2, per the germline V gene, are MNHEY and SVGEGT. CDR3 length: 17 amino acids, cysteine to phenylalanine. The kept DNA is CDR3 alone, 51 bases in frame from the first base. This clonotype was counted at least ten times. Its binding antigen is unknown. Base qualities are not provided; no much larger clone lies one nucleotide away.

The source is a human donor with bladder cancer that responded to neoadjuvant chemotherapy. The sample was taken from a patient whose treatment included neoadjuvant chemotherapy. The V gene is TRBV6-2 or TRBV6-3 and the J gene is TRBJ2-7; TRBD1 fits 7 bases in the junction. The CDR3 reads CASSYLPGQPSLGEQYF. The nucleotide sequence is TGTGCCAGCAGTTACCTTCCGGGACAGCCCTCCTTGGGTGAGCAGTACTTC.